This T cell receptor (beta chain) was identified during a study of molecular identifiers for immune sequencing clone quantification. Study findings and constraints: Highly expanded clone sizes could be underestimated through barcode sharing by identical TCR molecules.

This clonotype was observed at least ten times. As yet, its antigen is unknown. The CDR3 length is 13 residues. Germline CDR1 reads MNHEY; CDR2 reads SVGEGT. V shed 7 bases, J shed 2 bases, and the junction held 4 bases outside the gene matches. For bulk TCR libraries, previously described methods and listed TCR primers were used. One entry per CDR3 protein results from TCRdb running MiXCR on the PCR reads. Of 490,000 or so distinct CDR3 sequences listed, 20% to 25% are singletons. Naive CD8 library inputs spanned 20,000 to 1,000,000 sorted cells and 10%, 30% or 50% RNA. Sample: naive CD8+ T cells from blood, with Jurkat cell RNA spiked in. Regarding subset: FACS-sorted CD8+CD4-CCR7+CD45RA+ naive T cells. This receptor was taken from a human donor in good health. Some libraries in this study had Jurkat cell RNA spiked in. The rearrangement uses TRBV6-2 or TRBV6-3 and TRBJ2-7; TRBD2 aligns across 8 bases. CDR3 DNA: TGTGCCAGCAACCAGGGACTAGCCTACGAGCAGTACTTC. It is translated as CASNQGLAYEQYF.